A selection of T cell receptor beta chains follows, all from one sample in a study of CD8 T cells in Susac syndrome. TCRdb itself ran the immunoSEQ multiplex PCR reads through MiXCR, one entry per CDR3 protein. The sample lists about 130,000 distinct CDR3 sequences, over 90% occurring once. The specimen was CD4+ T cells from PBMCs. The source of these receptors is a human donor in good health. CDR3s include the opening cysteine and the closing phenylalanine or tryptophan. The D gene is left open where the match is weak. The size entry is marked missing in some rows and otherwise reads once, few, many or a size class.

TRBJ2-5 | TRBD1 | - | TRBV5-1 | CASSPAGGQETQYF | TGCGCCAGCAGCCCCGCAGGGGGCCAAGAGACCCAGTACTTC
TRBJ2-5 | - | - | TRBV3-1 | CASSQRGPKGAQYF | TGTGCCAGCAGCCAGAGGGGACCCAAAGGGGCCCAGTACTTC
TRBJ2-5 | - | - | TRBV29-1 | CSVIRGTETQYF | TGCAGCGTAATCAGGGGAACGGAGACCCAGTACTTC
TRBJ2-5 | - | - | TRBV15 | CATSRDKQGGETQYF | TGTGCCACCAGCAGAGATAAACAGGGAGGGGAGACCCAGTACTTC
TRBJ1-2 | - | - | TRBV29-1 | CSVGPRANYGYTF | TGCAGCGTTGGACCTAGGGCTAACTATGGCTACACCTTC
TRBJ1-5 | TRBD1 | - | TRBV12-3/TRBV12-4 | CASSTARGQPQHF | TGTGCCAGCAGTACGGCCAGGGGGCAGCCCCAGCATTTT
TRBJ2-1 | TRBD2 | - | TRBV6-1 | CASRHSLAGGLYNEQFF | TGTGCCAGCAGACATTCACTAGCGGGAGGCCTCTACAATGAGCAGTTCTTC
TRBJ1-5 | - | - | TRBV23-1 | CASSLGRGDDLNQPQHF | TGCGCCAGCAGTCTAGGAAGGGGGGACGATTTGAATCAGCCCCAGCATTTT
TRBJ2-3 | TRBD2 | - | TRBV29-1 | CSVGSGTNMNTQYF | TGCAGCGTTGGTAGCGGGACCAACATGAATACGCAGTATTTT
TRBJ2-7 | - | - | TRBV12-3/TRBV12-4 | CASKGSGEQYF | TGTGCCAGCAAGGGCAGCGGCGAGCAGTACTTC
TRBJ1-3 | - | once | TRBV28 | CASDDSSSENTIYF | TGTGCCAGCGACGACAGTAGCTCTGAAAACACCATATATTTT
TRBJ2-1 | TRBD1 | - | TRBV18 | CASSRDRSANEQFF | TGTGCCAGCTCACGGGACAGGTCGGCTAATGAGCAGTTCTTC
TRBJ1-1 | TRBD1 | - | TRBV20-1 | CSARPRQGRGSTEAFF | TGCAGTGCTAGACCCCGACAGGGGCGGGGGAGCACTGAAGCTTTCTTT
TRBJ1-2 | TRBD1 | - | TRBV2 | CASSRDRGPYTF | TGTGCCAGCAGTCGGGACAGGGGTCCCTACACCTTC
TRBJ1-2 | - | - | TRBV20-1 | CSAGRMNREGGYTF | TGCAGTGCTGGCCGTATGAACAGGGAGGGTGGCTACACCTTC
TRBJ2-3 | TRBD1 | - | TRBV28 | CASSLRGQQYF | TGTGCCAGCAGTTTGAGGGGGCAGCAGTATTTT
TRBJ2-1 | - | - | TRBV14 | CASSQEVRRRVFF | TGTGCCAGCAGCCAAGAAGTTCGTCGGAGGGTGTTCTTC
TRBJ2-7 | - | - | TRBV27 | CASSLFFGLNEQYF | TGTGCCAGCAGTTTATTCTTCGGGTTAAACGAGCAGTACTTC
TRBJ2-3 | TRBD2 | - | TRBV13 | CASSFAGGRSDTQYF | TGTGCCAGCAGCTTCGCGGGAGGGCGGTCAGATACGCAGTATTTT
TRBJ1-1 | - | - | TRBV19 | CASTRQPNTEAFF | TGTGCCAGTACCCGTCAGCCGAACACTGAAGCTTTCTTT
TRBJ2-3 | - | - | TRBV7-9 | CASSLLVTDTQYF | TGTGCCAGCAGCTTACTAGTCACAGATACGCAGTATTTT
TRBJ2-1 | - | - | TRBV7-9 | CASTSRGGVRYNEQFF | TGTGCCAGCACCTCCAGAGGGGGAGTAAGGTACAATGAGCAGTTCTTC
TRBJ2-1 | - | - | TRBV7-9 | CASSDPEGHNEQFF | TGTGCCAGCAGCGACCCTGAAGGCCACAATGAGCAGTTCTTC
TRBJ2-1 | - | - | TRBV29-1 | CSVDSLAVNEQFF | TGCAGCGTTGACTCCCTAGCTGTCAATGAGCAGTTCTTC
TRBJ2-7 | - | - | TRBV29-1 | CSVSLAPYEQYF | TGCAGCGTCTCCCTAGCGCCCTACGAGCAGTACTTC
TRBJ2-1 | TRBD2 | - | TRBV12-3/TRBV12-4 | CASNLSGRDNEQFF | TGTGCCAGCAACCTAAGCGGGAGAGACAATGAGCAGTTCTTC
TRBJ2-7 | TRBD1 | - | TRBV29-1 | CSVAGTGGIYEQYF | TGCAGCGTTGCAGGGACAGGGGGTATCTACGAGCAGTACTTC
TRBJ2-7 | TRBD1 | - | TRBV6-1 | CASRAGQGGLYEQYF | TGTGCCAGCAGGGCCGGACAGGGGGGTCTCTACGAGCAGTACTTC
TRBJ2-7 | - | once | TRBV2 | CASESSGGREQYF | TGTGCCAGCGAATCGTCGGGGGGCAGGGAGCAGTACTTC
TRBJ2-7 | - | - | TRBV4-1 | CASSQESGVAREQYF | TGCGCCAGCAGCCAGGAGTCGGGGGTAGCGAGAGAGCAGTACTTC
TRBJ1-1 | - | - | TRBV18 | CASSPPGRPEGSEAFF | TGTGCCAGCTCACCTCCCGGGAGACCGGAAGGTTCTGAAGCTTTCTTT
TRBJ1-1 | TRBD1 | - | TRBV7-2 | CASSLGGQTKAFF | TGTGCCAGCAGCTTAGGGGGACAGACTAAAGCTTTCTTT
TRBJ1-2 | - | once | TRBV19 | CASSRTVDYGYTF | TGTGCCAGTAGCAGGACAGTGGACTATGGCTACACCTTC
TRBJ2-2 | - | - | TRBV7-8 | CASSPSVAGELFF | TGTGCCAGTTCGCCTAGCGTGGCCGGGGAGCTGTTTTTT
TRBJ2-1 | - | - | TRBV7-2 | CASSSWDEQFF | TGTGCCAGCAGCTCGTGGGATGAGCAGTTCTTC
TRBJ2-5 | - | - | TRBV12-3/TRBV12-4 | CASSRQETQYF | TGTGCCAGCAGTAGACAAGAGACCCAGTACTTC
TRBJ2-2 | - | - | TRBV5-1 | CASSRFDSNTGELFF | TGCGCCAGCAGCCGTTTCGATTCGAACACCGGGGAGCTGTTTTTT
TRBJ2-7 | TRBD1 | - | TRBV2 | CASQGQVYEQYF | TGTGCCAGCCAGGGACAGGTCTACGAGCAGTACTTC
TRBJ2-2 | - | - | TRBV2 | CAAGMRGAGELFF | TGTGCCGCCGGGATGCGCGGGGCCGGGGAGCTGTTTTTT
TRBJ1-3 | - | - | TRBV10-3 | CAISEFPGNTIYF | TGTGCCATCAGTGAGTTCCCTGGAAACACCATATATTTT
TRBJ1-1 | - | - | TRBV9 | CASSVAAGNRNTEAFF | TGTGCCAGCAGCGTAGCAGCGGGCAACAGGAACACTGAAGCTTTCTTT
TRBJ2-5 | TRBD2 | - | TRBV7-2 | CASRLNPAGAWETQYF | TGTGCCAGCAGGTTAAACCCAGCGGGAGCGTGGGAGACCCAGTACTTC
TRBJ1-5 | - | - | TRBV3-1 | CASSPAGTRQPQHF | TGTGCCAGCAGCCCGGCAGGTACCCGACAGCCCCAGCATTTT
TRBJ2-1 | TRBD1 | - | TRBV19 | CASTRTGSYNEQFF | TGTGCCAGTACACGGACAGGCTCCTACAATGAGCAGTTCTTC
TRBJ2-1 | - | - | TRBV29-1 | CSVRTGTSNEQFF | TGCAGCGTGAGGACCGGGACCTCGAATGAGCAGTTCTTC
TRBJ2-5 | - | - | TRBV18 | CASSPGQLLGQETQYF | TGTGCCAGCTCACCAGGACAGCTCCTCGGACAGGAGACCCAGTACTTC
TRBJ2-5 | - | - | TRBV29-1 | CSVKETRYF | TGCAGCGTTAAGGAGACCCGGTACTTC
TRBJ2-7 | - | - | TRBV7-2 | CASSLIPLARGTDEQYF | TGTGCCAGCAGCTTAATCCCCCTAGCGAGAGGTACGGACGAGCAGTACTTC
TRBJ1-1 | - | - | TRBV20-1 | CSARDLGAGAFMNTEAFF | TGCAGTGCTAGAGATCTGGGAGCAGGGGCCTTCATGAACACTGAAGCTTTCTTT
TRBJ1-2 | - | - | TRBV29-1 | CSVTGKDGYTF | TGCAGCGTCACAGGGAAGGATGGCTACACCTTC
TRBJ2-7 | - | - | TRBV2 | CASSVDPDTVGEQYF | TGTGCCAGCAGTGTGGACCCCGACACAGTCGGCGAGCAGTACTTC
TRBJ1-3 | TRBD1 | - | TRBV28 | CASRFRDRKNTIYF | TGTGCCAGCAGATTCCGGGACAGAAAAAACACCATATATTTT
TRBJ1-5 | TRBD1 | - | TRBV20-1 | CSARRDSDGNQPQHF | TGCAGTGCTAGGAGGGACAGCGACGGCAATCAGCCCCAGCATTTT
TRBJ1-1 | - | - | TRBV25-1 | CASSAKRYTEAFF | TGTGCCAGCAGTGCCAAGAGGTACACTGAAGCTTTCTTT
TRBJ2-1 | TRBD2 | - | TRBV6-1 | CASSPLLLAGGVNEQFF | TGTGCCAGCAGTCCCCTCTTGTTAGCGGGAGGGGTAAATGAGCAGTTCTTC
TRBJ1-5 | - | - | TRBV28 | CASSSTVSNQPQHF | TGTGCCAGCAGCTCTACAGTTAGCAATCAGCCCCAGCATTTT
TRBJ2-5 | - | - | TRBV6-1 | CASSYAGGSQETQYF | TGTGCCAGCAGCTATGCTGGGGGGAGTCAAGAGACCCAGTACTTC
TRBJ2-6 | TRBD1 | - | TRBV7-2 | CASMLPGQGFSGANVLTF | TGTGCCAGCATGCTACCGGGACAGGGCTTCTCTGGGGCCAACGTCCTGACTTTC
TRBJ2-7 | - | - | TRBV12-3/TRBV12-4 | CASSLDRLTEQYF | TGTGCCAGCAGTTTAGACCGTTTGACCGAGCAGTACTTC